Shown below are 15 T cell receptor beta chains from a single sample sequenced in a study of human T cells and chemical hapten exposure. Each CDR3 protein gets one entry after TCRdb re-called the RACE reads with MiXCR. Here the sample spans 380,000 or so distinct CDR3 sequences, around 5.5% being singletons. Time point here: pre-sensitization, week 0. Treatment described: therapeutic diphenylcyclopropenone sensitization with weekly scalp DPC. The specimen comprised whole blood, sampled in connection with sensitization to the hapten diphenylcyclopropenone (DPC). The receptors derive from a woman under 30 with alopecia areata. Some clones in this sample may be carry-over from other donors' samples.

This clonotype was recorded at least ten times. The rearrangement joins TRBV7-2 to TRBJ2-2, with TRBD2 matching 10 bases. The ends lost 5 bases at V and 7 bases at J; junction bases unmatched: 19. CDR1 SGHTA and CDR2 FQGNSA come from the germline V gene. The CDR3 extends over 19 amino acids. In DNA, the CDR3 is TGTGCCAGCAGCCTAGACAGGCCCCTAGCGGGGGTCTTTGGCGGGGAGCTGTTTTTT. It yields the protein CASSLDRPLAGVFGGELFF.

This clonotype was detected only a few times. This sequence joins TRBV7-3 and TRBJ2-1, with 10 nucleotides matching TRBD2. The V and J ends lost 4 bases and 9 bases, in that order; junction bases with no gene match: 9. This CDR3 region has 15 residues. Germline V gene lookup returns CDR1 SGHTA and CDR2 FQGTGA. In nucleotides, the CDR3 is TGTGCCAGCAGCTCCACAGCGGGGGGGCTCAGTGAGCAGTTCTTC. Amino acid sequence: CASSSTAGGLSEQFF.

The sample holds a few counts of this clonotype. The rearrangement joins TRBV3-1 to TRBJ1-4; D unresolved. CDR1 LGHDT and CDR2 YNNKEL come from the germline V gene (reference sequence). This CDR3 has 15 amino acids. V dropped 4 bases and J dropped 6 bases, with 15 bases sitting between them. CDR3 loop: CASSPPVSGDEKLFF. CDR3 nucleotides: TGTGCCAGCAGCCCTCCAGTTTCCGGGGATGAAAAACTGTTTTTT.

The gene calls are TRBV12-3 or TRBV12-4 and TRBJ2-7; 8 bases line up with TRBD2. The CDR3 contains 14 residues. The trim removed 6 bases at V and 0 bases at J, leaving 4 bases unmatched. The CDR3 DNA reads TGTGCCAGCAGCCACGGGACTAGCTCCTACGAGCAGTACTTC. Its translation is CASSHGTSSYEQYF.

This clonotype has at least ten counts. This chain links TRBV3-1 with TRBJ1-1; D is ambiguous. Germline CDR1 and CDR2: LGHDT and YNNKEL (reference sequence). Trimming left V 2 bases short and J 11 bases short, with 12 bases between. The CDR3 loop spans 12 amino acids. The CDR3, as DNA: TGTGCCAGCAGCCAACAAAAGGCGCAGGCTTTCTTT. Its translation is CASSQQKAQAFF.

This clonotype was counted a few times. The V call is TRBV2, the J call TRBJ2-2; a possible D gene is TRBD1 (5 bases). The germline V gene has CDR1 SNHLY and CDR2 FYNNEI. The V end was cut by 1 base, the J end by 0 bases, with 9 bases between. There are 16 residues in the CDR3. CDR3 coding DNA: TGTGCCAGCAGTGAAGGGACACCGACGAACACCGGGGAGCTGTTTTTT. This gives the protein CASSEGTPTNTGELFF.

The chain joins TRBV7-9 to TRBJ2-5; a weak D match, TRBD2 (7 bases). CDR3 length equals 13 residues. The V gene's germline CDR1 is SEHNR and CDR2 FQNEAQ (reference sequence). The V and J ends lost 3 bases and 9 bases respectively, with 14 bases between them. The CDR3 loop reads CASSFGSGGPQYF. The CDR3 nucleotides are TGTGCCAGCAGCTTTGGTTCCGGGGGGCCCCAGTACTTC.

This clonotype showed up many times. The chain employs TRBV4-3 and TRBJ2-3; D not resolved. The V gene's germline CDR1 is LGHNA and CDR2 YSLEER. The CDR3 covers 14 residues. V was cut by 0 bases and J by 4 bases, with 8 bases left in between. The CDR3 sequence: CASSQDYVADTQYF. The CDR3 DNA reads TGCGCCAGCAGCCAAGACTATGTGGCAGATACGCAGTATTTT.

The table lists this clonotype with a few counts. The CDR3 here is CASTSPVWAFFPEAFF. In DNA form, the CDR3 reads TGTGCCAGCACCTCCCCTGTGTGGGCTTTTTTTCCTGAAGCTTTCTTT. This chain links TRBV28 with TRBJ1-1; D ambiguous. Germline V lookup: CDR1 MDHEN, CDR2 SYDVKM. Trimming removed 7 bases from V and 6 bases from J, with 24 bases in between. CDR3 length: 16 amino acids.

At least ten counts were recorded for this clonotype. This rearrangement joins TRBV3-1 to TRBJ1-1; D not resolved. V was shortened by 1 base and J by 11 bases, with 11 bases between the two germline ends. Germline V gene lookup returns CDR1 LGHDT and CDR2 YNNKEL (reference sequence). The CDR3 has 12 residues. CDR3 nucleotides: TGTGCCAGCAGCCAAGTCGAAGGCCAGGCTTTCTTT. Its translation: CASSQVEGQAFF.

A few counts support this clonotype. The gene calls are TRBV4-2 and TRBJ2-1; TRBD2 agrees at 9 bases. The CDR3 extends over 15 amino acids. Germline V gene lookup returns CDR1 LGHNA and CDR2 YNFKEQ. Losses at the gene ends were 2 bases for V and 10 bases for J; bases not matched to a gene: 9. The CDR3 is CASSQSGGRPGEQFF. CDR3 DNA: TGTGCCAGCAGCCAAAGCGGGGGGCGTCCTGGGGAGCAGTTCTTC.

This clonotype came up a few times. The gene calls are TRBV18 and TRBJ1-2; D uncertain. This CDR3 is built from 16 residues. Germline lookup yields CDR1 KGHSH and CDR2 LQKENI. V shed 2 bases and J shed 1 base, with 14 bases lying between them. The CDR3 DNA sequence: TGTGCCAGCTCACCAATCCGGGGTAGAGATAACTATGGCTACACCTTC. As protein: CASSPIRGRDNYGYTF.

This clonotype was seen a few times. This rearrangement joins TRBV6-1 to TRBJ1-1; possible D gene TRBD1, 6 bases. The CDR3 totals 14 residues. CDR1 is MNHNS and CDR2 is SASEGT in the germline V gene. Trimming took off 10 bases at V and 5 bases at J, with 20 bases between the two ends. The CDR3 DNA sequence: TGTGCCACCTCGCGGGGGGGGCTAGAAACTGAAGCTTTCTTT. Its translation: CATSRGGLETEAFF.

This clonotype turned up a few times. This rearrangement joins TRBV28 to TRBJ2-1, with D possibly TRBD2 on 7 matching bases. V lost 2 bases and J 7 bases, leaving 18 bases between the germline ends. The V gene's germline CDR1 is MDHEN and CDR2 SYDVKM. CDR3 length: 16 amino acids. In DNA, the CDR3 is TGTGCCAGCAGTTTACGGGGGGCGAGTTGGGGAAATGAGCAGTTCTTC. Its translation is CASSLRGASWGNEQFF.

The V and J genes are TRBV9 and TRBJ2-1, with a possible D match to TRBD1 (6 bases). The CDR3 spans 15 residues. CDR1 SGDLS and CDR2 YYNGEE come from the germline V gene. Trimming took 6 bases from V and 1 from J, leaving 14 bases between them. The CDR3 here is CASNPTGTSYNEQFF. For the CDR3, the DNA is TGTGCCAGCAACCCGACAGGAACTTCCTACAATGAGCAGTTCTTC.